The TCR beta chain under discussion was sequenced for a study of cytomegalovirus exposure and HLA in healthy donors. Study overall: Clustering assigned 81% of the approximately 400 genotyped donors to the Caucasian-associated ancestry cluster.

This CDR3 is built from 12 residues. The V segment lost 6 bases and the J segment 7 bases; nucleotides outside the gene matches: 4. Germline CDR1 reads MNHEY; CDR2 reads SVGAGI. Amplification used 60 Vbeta primers and 13 Jbeta primers. Sequencing used immunoSEQ multiplex PCR; TCRdb keeps in-frame clones, though not all of them. The sample yields about 150,000 clones, around 73% seen once. The gene calls are TRBV6-5 and TRBJ1-1; the match to TRBD1 covers 8 bases. The sequenced material came from PBMCs. The source is a male donor in good health and CMV-seronegative. CDR3 amino acids: CASRSQGDEAFF. The CDR3 DNA sequence: TGTGCCAGCAGGTCACAGGGGGATGAAGCTTTCTTT.